The 22 T cell receptor beta chains in this list originate from one sample, sequenced in a study of blood T cell repertoires in COVID-19. The table came from immunoSEQ multiplex PCR; TCRdb's copy has only in-frame clones and leaves some out. The sample includes about 30,000 clones, about 92% of them seen just once. Sequenced input: peripheral blood. These receptors were collected from a man aged 45-65 years with active COVID-19.

The chain joins TRBV5-1 to TRBJ2-3, with D unresolved. V was pared by 4 bases and J by 3 bases, with 6 bases between. The CDR3 is 12 amino acids. Germline V gene sequence: CDR1 SGHRS, CDR2 YFSETQ. CDR3 coding DNA: TGCGCCAGCAGCCAGAAGACAGATACGCAGTATTTT. Its protein product is CASSQKTDTQYF. The variable domain in full, with the rest retrieved from reference TRBV5-1 and TRBJ2-3, is KAGVTQTPRYLIKTRGQQVTLSCSPISGHRSVSWYQQTPGQGLQFLFEYFSETQRNKGNFPGRFSGRQFSNSRSEMNVSTLELGDSALYLCASSQKTDTQYFGPGTRLTVL.

The chain carries TRBV30 and TRBJ1-1; perhaps TRBD1 as D (6 bases). The CDR3 runs 11 residues. The germline gives CDR1 GTSNPN, CDR2 SVGIG (reference sequence). V dropped 6 bases and J dropped 4 bases, with 9 bases sitting between them. The CDR3 loop reads CACARGTEAFF. The CDR3 DNA reads TGTGCCTGTGCCAGGGGCACTGAAGCTTTCTTT.

V gene TRBV5-1 combines with J gene TRBJ1-2; 10 nucleotides match TRBD1. The germline V gene encodes CDR1 SGHRS and CDR2 YFSETQ. This CDR3 is 15 amino acids long. With 4 bases clipped from V and 2 bases from J, the junction kept 5 bases outside the gene matches. In nucleotides, the CDR3 is TGCGCCAGCAGCGAGGGACAGGGGATAAACTATGGCTACACCTTC. The encoded protein is CASSEGQGINYGYTF. The full variable domain, rest sourced from reference TRBV5-1 and TRBJ1-2, is KAGVTQTPRYLIKTRGQQVTLSCSPISGHRSVSWYQQTPGQGLQFLFEYFSETQRNKGNFPGRFSGRQFSNSRSEMNVSTLELGDSALYLCASSEGQGINYGYTFGSGTRLTVV.

The rearrangement links TRBV7-6 to TRBJ2-5, with no clear D. The CDR3 covers 13 residues. The germline CDR1 and CDR2 sequences are SGHVS and FNYEAQ. V dropped 3 bases and J dropped 1 base, with 6 bases sitting between them. CDR3 coding DNA: TGTGCCAGCAGCTTTTATATCCAAGAGACCCAGTACTTC. Its protein is CASSFYIQETQYF.

The CDR3 bases are TGTGCCAGTAGTATCGGCGGACAACCTGGGGCCAACGTCCTGACTTTC. Its protein product is CASSIGGQPGANVLTF. V is TRBV19 and J is TRBJ2-6, with a tentative D call TRBD1 (5 bases). V was shortened by 3 bases and J by 2 bases, with 11 bases between the two germline ends. Germline values: CDR1 LNHDA, CDR2 SQIVND (reference sequence). This CDR3 comprises 16 residues.

The rearrangement links TRBV5-4 to TRBJ2-1; 9 bases map to TRBD2. The ends lost 4 bases at V and 8 bases at J; junction bases unmatched: 4. CDR3 length equals 13 residues. CDR1 and CDR2 from the germline V gene are SGHNT and YYREEE (reference sequence). The CDR3 reads CASSGGLADEQFF. CDR3 DNA sequence: TGTGCCAGCAGCGGGGGACTAGCTGATGAGCAGTTCTTC. Complete variable domain (other parts from reference TRBV5-4 and TRBJ2-1): ETGVTQSPTHLIKTRGQQVTLRCSSQSGHNTVSWYQQALGQGPQFIFQYYREEENGRGNFPPRFSGLQFPNYSSELNVNALELDDSALYLCASSGGLADEQFFGPGTRLTVL.

This chain joins TRBV5-4 and TRBJ2-2, with no clear D. V was clipped by 3 bases and J by 1 base, with 10 bases between them. Germline CDR1 SGHNT, CDR2 YYREEE (reference sequence). This CDR3 contains 15 residues. The CDR3 nucleotides are TGTGCCAGCAGCTCTACCTCGCGGAACACCGGGGAGCTGTTTTTT. Protein: CASSSTSRNTGELFF.

The rearrangement uses TRBV6-5 and TRBJ2-1; 9 bases align to TRBD2. Unmatched junction bases numbered 10, after V lost 4 bases and J lost 9 bases. Germline CDR1 MNHEY, CDR2 SVGAGI. CDR3 length: 15 residues. The CDR3 region has the DNA TGTGCCAGCAGTTTTAGCGGGGGCGGGTCAATTGAGCAGTTCTTC. Translation gives CASSFSGGGSIEQFF.

The chain carries TRBV7-3 and TRBJ2-7, with 7 bases fitting TRBD1. J was trimmed by 4 bases and V by 0 bases; bases with no gene match: 6. The CDR3 is 15 residues long. CDR1 is SGHTA and CDR2 is FQGTGA in the germline V gene. CDR3 sequence: CASSLTPTGVYEQYF. The CDR3 DNA is TGTGCCAGCAGCTTAACCCCAACAGGGGTTTACGAGCAGTACTTC.

This clone was observed once. V and J are TRBV10-2 and TRBJ1-1; D is unclear. V was clipped by 6 bases and J by 6 bases, with 5 bases between them. CDR1 WSHSY and CDR2 SAAADI come from the germline V gene. This CDR3 spans 10 amino acids. This CDR3 reads CASRGAEAFF. CDR3 DNA: TGCGCCAGCAGGGGCGCTGAAGCTTTCTTT.

The rearrangement joins TRBV2 to TRBJ1-3, with 9 bases matching TRBD1. The trim removed 6 bases at V and 0 bases at J, leaving 3 bases unmatched. The CDR3 length is 15 residues. Germline V gives CDR1 SNHLY, CDR2 FYNNEI. CDR3 protein: CASSDRGNSGNTIYF. CDR3 nucleotides: TGTGCCAGCAGCGACAGGGGGAACTCTGGAAACACCATATATTTT.

This chain uses TRBV14 with TRBJ2-5, with 7 bases identical to TRBD2. Per germline, CDR1 SGHDN and CDR2 FVKESK. Trimming at V came to 4 bases and at J to 3 bases, leaving 2 bases not matched to a gene. The CDR3 is made up of 13 amino acids. This CDR3 reads CASSLLAEETQYF. CDR3 DNA sequence: TGTGCCAGCAGCCTCCTAGCGGAAGAGACCCAGTACTTC.

This rearrangement joins TRBV6-5 to TRBJ1-1; maybe TRBD1 (6 bases). CDR1 is MNHEY and CDR2 is SVGAGI in the germline V gene. V was cut by 9 bases and J by 5 bases, with 16 bases left in between. CDR3 length: 13 amino acids. The CDR3 protein is CASSEGGATEAFF. CDR3 nucleotides: TGTGCCAGTTCAGAAGGGGGGGCTACTGAAGCTTTCTTT.

This chain links TRBV5-1 with TRBJ1-5, with TRBD1 as a possible D gene (5 bases). Trimming left V 0 bases short and J 2 bases short, with 12 bases between. Germline V gives CDR1 SGHRS, CDR2 YFSETQ. CDR3 length: 16 amino acids. The CDR3 here is CASSLDGRVGNQPQHF. The CDR3 coding sequence is TGCGCCAGCAGCTTGGATGGCAGGGTGGGCAATCAGCCCCAGCATTTT.

The chain has TRBV7-9 and TRBJ1-5, with D possibly matching TRBD1 (6 bases). V was trimmed by 3 bases and J by 0 bases, leaving 6 bases between them. Germline CDR1 is SEHNR and CDR2 is FQNEAQ (reference sequence). This CDR3 region has 14 residues. CDR3 in amino acids: CASSLDSSNQPQHF. The DNA of the CDR3 is TGTGCCAGCAGCTTGGACAGTAGCAATCAGCCCCAGCATTTT.

V and J are TRBV18 and TRBJ1-6; 7 bases map to TRBD1. After removal of 4 bases from V and 10 bases from J, the junction contained 4 bases not matched to a gene. Germline V CDR1 and CDR2: KGHSH, LQKENI. The CDR3 has 13 amino acids. The CDR3 DNA sequence: TGTGCCAGCTCACGGGACAGTTCCTCACCCCTCCACTTT. Its protein product is CASSRDSSSPLHF.

The rearrangement joins TRBV6-6 to TRBJ1-5; perhaps TRBD1 as D (5 bases). V lost 5 bases, J lost 1 base, and 12 bases lay in between. Germline V gene sequence: CDR1 MNHNY, CDR2 SVGAGI (reference sequence). The CDR3 consists of 15 residues. The chain's CDR3 is CASSDAGISNQPQHF. CDR3 bases: TGTGCCAGCAGTGACGCAGGGATCAGCAATCAGCCCCAGCATTTT.

The chain employs TRBV5-4 and TRBJ2-5; the D is unclear. The germline V and J ends were trimmed by 0 bases and 3 bases, with 6 bases remaining between them. Germline V gives CDR1 SGHNT, CDR2 YYREEE (reference sequence). This CDR3 spans 13 amino acids. CDR3 sequence reads: CASSLGGEETQYF. In nucleotides, the CDR3 is TGTGCCAGCAGCTTGGGTGGAGAAGAGACCCAGTACTTC.

Written as DNA, the CDR3 is TGTGCCAGCAGCTTAGGGGACAGGGTCTACACCTTC. Encoded protein: CASSLGDRVYTF. The chain combines TRBV11-2 with TRBJ1-2, with 9 bases fitting TRBD1. Per the germline V gene, CDR1 is SGHAT and CDR2 is FQNNGV. The CDR3 runs to 12 residues. J gave up 10 bases and V 1 base, and 1 base lay outside the gene matches.

The chain combines TRBV5-6 with TRBJ2-7; the match to TRBD1 covers 8 bases. This CDR3 is built from 16 residues. The germline V gene has CDR1 SGHDT and CDR2 YYEEEE. V was clipped by 3 bases and J by 2 bases; unmatched bases: 10. In DNA form, the CDR3 reads TGTGCCAGCAGCTCATGGCCACGGGACAGGACCTACGAGCAGTACTTC. Amino acid sequence: CASSSWPRDRTYEQYF.

The chain uses TRBV5-1 and TRBJ2-5, with 10 bases matching TRBD2. J gave up 1 base and V 0 bases, and 6 bases lay outside the gene matches. This CDR3 is built from 17 residues. Germline-derived CDR1 and CDR2 are SGHRS and YFSETQ. The CDR3 bases are TGCGCCAGCAGCTTGGGACTAGCGGGTATTCTCCAAGAGACCCAGTACTTC. Translating it yields CASSLGLAGILQETQYF.

The J gene is TRBJ2-7, the V gene TRBV7-8; 9 nucleotides line up with TRBD2. This CDR3 is 15 amino acids long. The germline gives CDR1 SGHVS, CDR2 FQNEAQ. Trimming took 1 base from V and 5 from J; bases not matched to a gene: 6. CDR3 in DNA: TGTGCCAGCAGCTTAGGCGGGAGGGCCTGGGACGAGCAGTACTTC. Translation: CASSLGGRAWDEQYF.